The rows below give T cell receptor beta chains drawn from one sample of a study of blood T cell repertoires in COVID-19. The method was immunoSEQ multiplex PCR; TCRdb's version includes in-frame clones alone and lacks a portion of them. The sample includes approximately 310,000 clones, 75% to 90% of them seen just once. The sequenced material came from PBMCs or T cells enriched from blood (not recorded which). The source of these receptors is a man between 60 and 75 years old who had recovered from COVID-19. Both conserved end residues are part of each CDR3. Each record gives: V gene, J gene, clone size, D gene, CDR3 protein, CDR3 DNA. The D gene is left open where the match is weak. Some rows mark clone size as missing; the rest say once, few, many or name a class of expanded clone.

v_call: TRBV24-1; j_call: TRBJ2-2; clone_size: NA; d_call: NA; cdr3_aa: CATSGRNTGELFF; cdr3_nt: TGTGCCACCAGTGGTAGGAACACCGGGGAGCTGTTTTTT
v_call: TRBV5-1; j_call: TRBJ2-5; clone_size: NA; d_call: NA; cdr3_aa: CASSLVGSPSGETQYF; cdr3_nt: TGCGCCAGCAGCTTGGTTGGCAGTCCCTCTGGAGAGACCCAGTACTTC
v_call: TRBV28; j_call: TRBJ1-2; clone_size: NA; d_call: NA; cdr3_aa: CASNPGTPFRGYTF; cdr3_nt: TGTGCCAGCAACCCCGGGACTCCCTTTAGAGGCTACACCTTC
v_call: TRBV3-1/TRBV3-2; j_call: TRBJ1-4; clone_size: NA; d_call: NA; cdr3_aa: CASSLRETNEKLFF; cdr3_nt: TGTGCCAGCAGCCTCCGGGAAACAAATGAAAAACTGTTTTTT
v_call: TRBV28; j_call: TRBJ1-6; clone_size: NA; d_call: TRBD1; cdr3_aa: CASSSGGDSPLHF; cdr3_nt: TGTGCCAGCAGTTCAGGGGGAGATTCACCCCTCCACTTT
v_call: TRBV5-5; j_call: TRBJ2-3; clone_size: NA; d_call: NA; cdr3_aa: CASRADEADTQYF; cdr3_nt: TGTGCCAGCAGAGCTGACGAGGCGGATACGCAGTATTTT
v_call: TRBV5-1; j_call: TRBJ1-2; clone_size: NA; d_call: TRBD1; cdr3_aa: CASSGTDFNYGYTF; cdr3_nt: TGCGCCAGCAGCGGGACAGACTTTAACTATGGCTACACCTTC
v_call: TRBV6-6; j_call: TRBJ2-7; clone_size: NA; d_call: NA; cdr3_aa: CASTMTEDSYEQYF; cdr3_nt: TGTGCCAGCACTATGACAGAGGACTCCTACGAGCAGTACTTC
v_call: TRBV2; j_call: TRBJ1-6; clone_size: NA; d_call: NA; cdr3_aa: CATHLTGTLHF; cdr3_nt: TGTGCCACCCACCTGACAGGAACCCTCCACTTT
v_call: TRBV12-3/TRBV12-4; j_call: TRBJ1-2; clone_size: once; d_call: NA; cdr3_aa: CASSLARGYGYTF; cdr3_nt: TGTGCCAGCAGTTTAGCCCGAGGCTATGGCTACACCTTC
v_call: TRBV30; j_call: TRBJ1-4; clone_size: NA; d_call: NA; cdr3_aa: CAWNWGQKEKLFF; cdr3_nt: TGTGCCTGGAATTGGGGGCAGAAAGAAAAACTGTTTTTT
v_call: TRBV11-2; j_call: TRBJ2-1; clone_size: once; d_call: NA; cdr3_aa: CASSVPPSSVQFF; cdr3_nt: TGTGCCAGCAGCGTCCCACCGTCCTCGGTACAGTTCTTC
v_call: TRBV7-9; j_call: TRBJ1-1; clone_size: NA; d_call: TRBD1; cdr3_aa: CASSLTGGTEAFF; cdr3_nt: TGTGCCAGCAGCTTGACAGGGGGTACTGAAGCTTTCTTT
v_call: TRBV12-3/TRBV12-4; j_call: TRBJ1-2; clone_size: NA; d_call: NA; cdr3_aa: CASSPGWHGYTF; cdr3_nt: TGTGCCAGCAGTCCCGGGTGGCATGGCTACACCTTC
v_call: TRBV5-1; j_call: TRBJ2-1; clone_size: NA; d_call: NA; cdr3_aa: CASSIGGNNEQFF; cdr3_nt: TGCGCCAGCAGTATCGGCGGAAACAATGAGCAGTTCTTC
v_call: TRBV5-1; j_call: TRBJ2-7; clone_size: NA; d_call: NA; cdr3_aa: CASSLKGPPYEQYF; cdr3_nt: TGCGCCAGCAGCTTGAAGGGGCCTCCCTACGAGCAGTACTTC
v_call: TRBV5-4; j_call: TRBJ2-3; clone_size: NA; d_call: NA; cdr3_aa: CASSLIDGADTQYF; cdr3_nt: TGTGCCAGCAGCTTGATAGATGGAGCAGATACGCAGTATTTT
v_call: TRBV6-5; j_call: TRBJ1-5; clone_size: NA; d_call: TRBD1; cdr3_aa: CASSLGQGRNQPQHF; cdr3_nt: TGTGCCAGCAGTTTGGGACAGGGACGAAATCAGCCCCAGCATTTT
v_call: TRBV27; j_call: TRBJ1-2; clone_size: NA; d_call: TRBD1; cdr3_aa: CASSLNSPGQAVYGYTF; cdr3_nt: TGTGCCAGCAGTCTAAATAGTCCCGGACAGGCCGTCTATGGCTACACCTTC
v_call: TRBV7-3; j_call: TRBJ1-4; clone_size: NA; d_call: NA; cdr3_aa: CASSLTAAVTNEKLFF; cdr3_nt: TGTGCCAGCAGCTTAACAGCGGCAGTCACTAATGAAAAACTGTTTTTT
v_call: TRBV29-1; j_call: TRBJ2-5; clone_size: NA; d_call: TRBD2; cdr3_aa: CSSLSGLARETQYF; cdr3_nt: TGCAGCTCACTATCGGGACTAGCGAGGGAGACCCAGTACTTC
v_call: TRBV14; j_call: TRBJ2-7; clone_size: NA; d_call: NA; cdr3_aa: CASSQDRRASDSYEQYF; cdr3_nt: TGTGCCAGCAGCCAAGATAGAAGGGCTAGCGATTCCTACGAGCAGTACTTC
v_call: TRBV6-5; j_call: TRBJ1-5; clone_size: NA; d_call: NA; cdr3_aa: CASNPQVGPQHF; cdr3_nt: TGTGCCAGCAACCCCCAGGTCGGTCCCCAGCATTTT
v_call: TRBV18; j_call: TRBJ1-5; clone_size: NA; d_call: TRBD1; cdr3_aa: CASSRDRGGGNQPQHF; cdr3_nt: TGTGCCAGCTCAAGGGACAGGGGCGGGGGCAATCAGCCCCAGCATTTT
v_call: TRBV29-1; j_call: TRBJ1-1; clone_size: NA; d_call: NA; cdr3_aa: CSVQPQGKAEAFF; cdr3_nt: TGCAGCGTCCAACCGCAGGGGAAGGCTGAAGCTTTCTTT
v_call: TRBV3-1/TRBV3-2; j_call: TRBJ2-5; clone_size: NA; d_call: NA; cdr3_aa: CASSPGGRLSTQYF; cdr3_nt: TGTGCCAGCAGCCCCGGGGGTCGTCTAAGCACCCAGTACTTC
v_call: TRBV12-2; j_call: TRBJ1-5; clone_size: NA; d_call: NA; cdr3_aa: CASRLTSNSNQPQHF; cdr3_nt: TGTGCAAGTCGCTTGACAAGTAATAGCAATCAGCCCCAGCATTTT
v_call: TRBV28; j_call: TRBJ2-4; clone_size: NA; d_call: NA; cdr3_aa: CASSFGQGIAKNIQYF; cdr3_nt: TGTGCCAGCAGTTTCGGGCAGGGGATAGCCAAAAACATTCAGTACTTC
v_call: TRBV7-2; j_call: TRBJ1-5; clone_size: once; d_call: TRBD1; cdr3_aa: CASSSGTGGQPQHF; cdr3_nt: TGTGCCAGCAGCTCCGGGACAGGGGGGCAGCCCCAGCATTTT
v_call: TRBV5-1; j_call: TRBJ2-1; clone_size: NA; d_call: NA; cdr3_aa: CASSSGYNEQFF; cdr3_nt: TGCGCCAGCAGCTCGGGGTACAATGAGCAGTTCTTC
v_call: TRBV28; j_call: TRBJ1-2; clone_size: once; d_call: TRBD1; cdr3_aa: CASSFRTGGYTF; cdr3_nt: TGTGCCAGCAGTTTTAGGACAGGGGGCTACACCTTC
v_call: TRBV18; j_call: TRBJ1-1; clone_size: NA; d_call: NA; cdr3_aa: CASSPLGAGRDTEAFF; cdr3_nt: TGTGCCAGCTCACCACTGGGGGCAGGGCGGGACACTGAAGCTTTCTTT
v_call: TRBV11-3; j_call: TRBJ2-7; clone_size: NA; d_call: TRBD1; cdr3_aa: CASSLGGQPPYEQYF; cdr3_nt: TGTGCCAGCAGCTTAGGGGGACAGCCCCCCTACGAGCAGTACTTC
v_call: TRBV9; j_call: TRBJ2-1; clone_size: NA; d_call: TRBD2; cdr3_aa: CASSVGSTSGNSNEQFF; cdr3_nt: TGTGCCAGCAGCGTAGGGAGTACTAGCGGGAATTCCAATGAGCAGTTCTTC
v_call: TRBV5-6; j_call: TRBJ2-3; clone_size: NA; d_call: TRBD2; cdr3_aa: CASSPGTSGRLHTDTQYF; cdr3_nt: TGTGCCAGCAGCCCCGGGACTAGCGGGAGGTTACACACAGATACGCAGTATTTT
v_call: TRBV24-1; j_call: TRBJ2-1; clone_size: NA; d_call: TRBD1; cdr3_aa: CATRGQDATYNEQFF; cdr3_nt: TGTGCCACCAGAGGACAGGATGCCACCTACAATGAGCAGTTCTTC
v_call: TRBV5-1; j_call: TRBJ1-2; clone_size: NA; d_call: NA; cdr3_aa: CASSLQQGSYGYTF; cdr3_nt: TGCGCCAGCAGCTTGCAGCAGGGCTCCTATGGCTACACCTTC
v_call: TRBV7-2; j_call: TRBJ2-1; clone_size: NA; d_call: TRBD2; cdr3_aa: CASSSGLAGGPYNEQFF; cdr3_nt: TGTGCCAGCAGCTCGGGACTAGCGGGAGGCCCGTACAATGAGCAGTTCTTC
v_call: TRBV2; j_call: TRBJ2-7; clone_size: NA; d_call: TRBD2; cdr3_aa: CASGGRAYEQYF; cdr3_nt: TGTGCCAGCGGGGGGAGGGCCTACGAGCAGTACTTC
v_call: TRBV9; j_call: TRBJ1-6; clone_size: NA; d_call: NA; cdr3_aa: CASSAREGYNSPLHF; cdr3_nt: TGTGCCAGCAGCGCGAGGGAGGGATATAATTCACCCCTCCACTTT
v_call: TRBV5-1; j_call: TRBJ1-1; clone_size: NA; d_call: NA; cdr3_aa: CASSFDGGNTEAFF; cdr3_nt: TGCGCCAGCAGCTTTGACGGGGGGAACACTGAAGCTTTCTTT
v_call: TRBV5-1; j_call: TRBJ1-4; clone_size: once; d_call: TRBD1; cdr3_aa: CASSLAPGQDGEKLFF; cdr3_nt: TGCGCCAGCAGCTTGGCACCGGGACAGGACGGTGAAAAACTGTTTTTT
v_call: TRBV3-1/TRBV3-2; j_call: TRBJ1-6; clone_size: NA; d_call: NA; cdr3_aa: CASSRLEDSPLHF; cdr3_nt: TGTGCCAGCAGCCGCCTCGAGGATTCACCCCTCCACTTT
v_call: TRBV30; j_call: TRBJ2-4; clone_size: NA; d_call: TRBD2; cdr3_aa: CAWKRTSGNDIQYF; cdr3_nt: TGTGCCTGGAAACGGACTAGCGGGAATGACATTCAGTACTTC
v_call: TRBV6-2/TRBV6-3; j_call: TRBJ2-2; clone_size: medium-sized; d_call: TRBD2; cdr3_aa: CASSQEGLAGVGELFF; cdr3_nt: TGTGCCAGCAGCCAAGAAGGACTAGCGGGAGTGGGGGAGCTGTTTTTT
v_call: TRBV28; j_call: TRBJ1-4; clone_size: NA; d_call: TRBD1; cdr3_aa: CASSWGDRLNEKLFF; cdr3_nt: TGTGCCAGCAGTTGGGGGGACAGGCTTAATGAAAAACTGTTTTTT
v_call: TRBV6-5; j_call: TRBJ2-5; clone_size: NA; d_call: NA; cdr3_aa: CASSYSPVGETQYF; cdr3_nt: TGTGCCAGCAGTTACTCCCCGGTCGGAGAGACCCAGTACTTC
v_call: TRBV5-5; j_call: TRBJ1-5; clone_size: NA; d_call: NA; cdr3_aa: CASSQAGASNQPQHF; cdr3_nt: TGTGCCAGCAGCCAGGCAGGGGCGAGCAATCAGCCCCAGCATTTT
v_call: TRBV6-2/TRBV6-3; j_call: TRBJ2-4; clone_size: NA; d_call: TRBD1; cdr3_aa: CASSYVAPGQGIVFDIQYF; cdr3_nt: TGTGCCAGCAGTTACGTGGCCCCAGGACAGGGCATCGTTTTTGACATTCAGTACTTC
v_call: TRBV18; j_call: TRBJ2-7; clone_size: NA; d_call: NA; cdr3_aa: CASSPLGSSSYEQYF; cdr3_nt: TGTGCCAGCTCACCATTAGGGAGTAGTTCCTACGAGCAGTACTTC
v_call: TRBV2; j_call: TRBJ2-3; clone_size: NA; d_call: TRBD2; cdr3_aa: CASSLGLAGTDTQYF; cdr3_nt: TGTGCCAGCAGCCTCGGACTAGCGGGCACAGATACGCAGTATTTT
v_call: TRBV27; j_call: TRBJ2-3; clone_size: once; d_call: TRBD1; cdr3_aa: CASSLVSGTGGPDTQYF; cdr3_nt: TGTGCCAGCAGTTTAGTATCAGGGACAGGGGGCCCAGATACGCAGTATTTT
v_call: TRBV7-2; j_call: TRBJ2-1; clone_size: NA; d_call: TRBD1; cdr3_aa: CASSLQGTASNEQFF; cdr3_nt: TGTGCCAGCAGCTTACAAGGGACAGCCTCGAATGAGCAGTTCTTC
v_call: TRBV18; j_call: TRBJ1-6; clone_size: NA; d_call: TRBD1; cdr3_aa: CASSPTGGIRNSPLHF; cdr3_nt: TGTGCCAGCTCACCAACAGGGGGTATACGGAATTCACCCCTCCACTTT
v_call: TRBV6-5; j_call: TRBJ2-2; clone_size: NA; d_call: TRBD1; cdr3_aa: CASSYSNRGRRELFF; cdr3_nt: TGTGCCAGCAGTTACTCGAACAGGGGGCGAAGGGAGCTGTTTTTT
v_call: TRBV5-3; j_call: TRBJ2-4; clone_size: NA; d_call: TRBD1; cdr3_aa: CARSPGTGGPGAKNIQYF; cdr3_nt: TGTGCCAGAAGCCCCGGGACAGGGGGGCCGGGGGCCAAAAACATTCAGTACTTC
v_call: TRBV30; j_call: TRBJ1-5; clone_size: NA; d_call: NA; cdr3_aa: CAWSVSAGKHSNQPQHF; cdr3_nt: TGTGCCTGGAGTGTATCGGCAGGAAAGCATAGCAATCAGCCCCAGCATTTT
v_call: TRBV28; j_call: TRBJ2-1; clone_size: NA; d_call: NA; cdr3_aa: CASRPAGEESYNEQFF; cdr3_nt: TGTGCCAGCAGACCCGCAGGGGAAGAATCCTACAATGAGCAGTTCTTC